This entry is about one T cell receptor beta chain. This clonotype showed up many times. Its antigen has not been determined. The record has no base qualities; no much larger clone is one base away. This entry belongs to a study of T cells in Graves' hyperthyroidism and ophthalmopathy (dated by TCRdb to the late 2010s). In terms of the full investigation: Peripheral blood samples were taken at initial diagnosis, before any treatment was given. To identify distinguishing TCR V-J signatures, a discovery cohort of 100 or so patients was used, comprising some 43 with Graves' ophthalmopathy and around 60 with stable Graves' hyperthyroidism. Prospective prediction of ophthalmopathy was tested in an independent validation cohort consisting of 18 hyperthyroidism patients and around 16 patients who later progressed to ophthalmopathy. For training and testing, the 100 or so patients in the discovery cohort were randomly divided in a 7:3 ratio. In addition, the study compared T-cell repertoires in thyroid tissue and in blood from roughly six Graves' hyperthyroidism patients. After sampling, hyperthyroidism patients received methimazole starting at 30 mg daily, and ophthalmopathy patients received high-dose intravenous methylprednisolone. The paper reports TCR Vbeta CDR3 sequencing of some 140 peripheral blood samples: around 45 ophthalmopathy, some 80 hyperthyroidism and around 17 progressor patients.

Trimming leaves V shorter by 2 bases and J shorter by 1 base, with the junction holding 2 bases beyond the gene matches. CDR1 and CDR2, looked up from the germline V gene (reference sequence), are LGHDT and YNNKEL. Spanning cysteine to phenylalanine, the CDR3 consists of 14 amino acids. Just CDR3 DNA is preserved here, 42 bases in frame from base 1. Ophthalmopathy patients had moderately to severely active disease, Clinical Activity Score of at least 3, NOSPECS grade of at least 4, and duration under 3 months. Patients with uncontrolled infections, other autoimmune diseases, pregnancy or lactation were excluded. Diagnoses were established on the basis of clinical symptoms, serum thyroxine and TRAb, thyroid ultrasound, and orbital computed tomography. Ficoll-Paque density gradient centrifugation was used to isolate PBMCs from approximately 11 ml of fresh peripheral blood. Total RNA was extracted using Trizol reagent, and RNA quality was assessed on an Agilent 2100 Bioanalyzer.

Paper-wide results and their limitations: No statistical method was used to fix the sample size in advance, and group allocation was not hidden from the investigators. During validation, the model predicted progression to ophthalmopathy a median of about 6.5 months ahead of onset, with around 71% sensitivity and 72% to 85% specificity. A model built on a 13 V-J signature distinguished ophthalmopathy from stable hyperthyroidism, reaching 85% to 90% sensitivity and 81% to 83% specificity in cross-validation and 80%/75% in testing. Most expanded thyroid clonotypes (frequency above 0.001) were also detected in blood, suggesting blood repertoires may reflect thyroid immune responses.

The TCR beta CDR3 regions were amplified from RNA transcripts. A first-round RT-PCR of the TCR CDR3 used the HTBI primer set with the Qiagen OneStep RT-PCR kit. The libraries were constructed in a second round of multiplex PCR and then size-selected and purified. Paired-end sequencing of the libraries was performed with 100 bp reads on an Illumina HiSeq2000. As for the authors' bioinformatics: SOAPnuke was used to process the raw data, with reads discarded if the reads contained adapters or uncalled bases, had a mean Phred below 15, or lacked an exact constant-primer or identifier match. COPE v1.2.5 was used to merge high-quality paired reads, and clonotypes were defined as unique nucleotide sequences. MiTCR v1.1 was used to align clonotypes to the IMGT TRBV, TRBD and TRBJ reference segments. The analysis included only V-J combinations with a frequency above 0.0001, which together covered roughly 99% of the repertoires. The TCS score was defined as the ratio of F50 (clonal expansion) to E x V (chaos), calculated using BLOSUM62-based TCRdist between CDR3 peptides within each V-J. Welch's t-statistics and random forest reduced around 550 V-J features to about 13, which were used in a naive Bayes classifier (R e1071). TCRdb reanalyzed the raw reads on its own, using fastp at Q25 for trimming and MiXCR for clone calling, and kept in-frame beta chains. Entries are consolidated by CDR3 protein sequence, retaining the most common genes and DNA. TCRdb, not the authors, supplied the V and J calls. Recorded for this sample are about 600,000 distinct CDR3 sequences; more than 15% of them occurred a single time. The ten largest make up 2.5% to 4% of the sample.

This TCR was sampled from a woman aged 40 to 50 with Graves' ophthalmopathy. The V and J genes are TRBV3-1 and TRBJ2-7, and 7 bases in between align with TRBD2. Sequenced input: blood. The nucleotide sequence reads TGTGCCAGCAGCCAACTAGCGGTATCCTACGAGCAGTACTTC. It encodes CASSQLAVSYEQYF.